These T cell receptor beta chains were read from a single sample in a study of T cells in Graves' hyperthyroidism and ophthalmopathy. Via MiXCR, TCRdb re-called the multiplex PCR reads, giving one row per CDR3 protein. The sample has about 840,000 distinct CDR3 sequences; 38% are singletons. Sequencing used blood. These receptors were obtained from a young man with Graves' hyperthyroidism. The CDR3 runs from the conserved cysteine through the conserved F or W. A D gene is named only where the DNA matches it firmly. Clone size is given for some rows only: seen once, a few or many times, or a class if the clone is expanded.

cdr3_nt: TGTGCCAGCAGTGACCAGACAGTAGGTGGCTACACCTTC
cdr3_aa: CASSDQTVGGYTF
j_call: TRBJ1-2
clone_size: few
v_call: TRBV6-6
d_call: -

cdr3_nt: TGCGCCAGCAGCTCCGGGCGGGTCAGCCTCTACCAAGAGACCCAGTACTTC
cdr3_aa: CASSSGRVSLYQETQYF
j_call: TRBJ2-5
clone_size: -
v_call: TRBV5-1
d_call: -

cdr3_nt: TGCAGCGCTCAAACAGGGGACAATTCACCCCTCCACTTT
cdr3_aa: CSAQTGDNSPLHF
j_call: TRBJ1-6
clone_size: many
v_call: TRBV29-1
d_call: TRBD1

cdr3_nt: TGTGCCACCAGAAGGGGGTCGGGCAATCAGCCCCAGCATTTT
cdr3_aa: CATRRGSGNQPQHF
j_call: TRBJ1-5
clone_size: many
v_call: TRBV15
d_call: -

cdr3_nt: TGTGCCAGCGTGGGGGTATCCGGCAATCAGCCCCAGCATTTT
cdr3_aa: CASVGVSGNQPQHF
j_call: TRBJ1-5
clone_size: many
v_call: TRBV19
d_call: -

cdr3_nt: TGCGCCAGCAGCCAGCTGGGATCCACTGAAGCTTTCTTT
cdr3_aa: CASSQLGSTEAFF
j_call: TRBJ1-1
clone_size: -
v_call: TRBV4-3
d_call: -

cdr3_nt: TGCAGCGTTGAGGCAGGGGGCGGGGAGCTGTTTTTT
cdr3_aa: CSVEAGGGELFF
j_call: TRBJ2-2
clone_size: -
v_call: TRBV29-1
d_call: TRBD1

cdr3_nt: TGTGCCAGCAGCTCAGCCGGGACAGGGGACTATGGCTACACCTTC
cdr3_aa: CASSSAGTGDYGYTF
j_call: TRBJ1-2
clone_size: many
v_call: TRBV7-9
d_call: TRBD1

cdr3_nt: TGTGCCATCAACCGACATGACCTCACCGGGGAGCTGTTTTTT
cdr3_aa: CAINRHDLTGELFF
j_call: TRBJ2-2
clone_size: few
v_call: TRBV10-3
d_call: -

cdr3_nt: TGTGCCAGCAGGAAAGGGGTGGAGCGGGGTAATGAAAAACTGTTTTTT
cdr3_aa: CASRKGVERGNEKLFF
j_call: TRBJ1-4
clone_size: -
v_call: TRBV2
d_call: -

cdr3_nt: TGTGCCAGCAGCTTGGAGGGTTTATCCTACGAGCAGTACTTC
cdr3_aa: CASSLEGLSYEQYF
j_call: TRBJ2-7
clone_size: many
v_call: TRBV5-1
d_call: -

cdr3_nt: TGTGCCAGCAGCCCCCCCTGGGACCCCTCGGGAGCTTTCTTT
cdr3_aa: CASSPPWDPSGAFF
j_call: TRBJ1-1
clone_size: -
v_call: TRBV7-9
d_call: -

cdr3_nt: TGTGCCAGCAGTGTAGGGACAGGGGGGTACTACGAGCAGTACTTC
cdr3_aa: CASSVGTGGYYEQYF
j_call: TRBJ2-7
clone_size: -
v_call: TRBV25-1
d_call: TRBD1

cdr3_nt: TGTGCCAGCAGTTTAAGCGGCGGGACTAGCGGGCTCGAGCAGTACTTC
cdr3_aa: CASSLSGGTSGLEQYF
j_call: TRBJ2-7
clone_size: few
v_call: TRBV12-3/TRBV12-4
d_call: TRBD2

cdr3_nt: TGTGCCAGCAGTGAACTCGGACTAGCTGAGACCCAGTACTTC
cdr3_aa: CASSELGLAETQYF
j_call: TRBJ2-5
clone_size: many
v_call: TRBV25-1
d_call: TRBD2

cdr3_nt: TGTGCCAGCAGTTATCAGGGGGCGGTGGAGACCCAGTACTTC
cdr3_aa: CASSYQGAVETQYF
j_call: TRBJ2-5
clone_size: many
v_call: TRBV7-2
d_call: TRBD1

cdr3_nt: TGTGCCAGCAGAATTGGACAGGAGAATTCACCCCTCCACTTT
cdr3_aa: CASRIGQENSPLHF
j_call: TRBJ1-6
clone_size: -
v_call: TRBV12-3/TRBV12-4
d_call: TRBD1

cdr3_nt: TGTGCCAGCAGCTTAGACAGCCTCCAAGAGACCCAGTACTTC
cdr3_aa: CASSLDSLQETQYF
j_call: TRBJ2-5
clone_size: few
v_call: TRBV7-9
d_call: -

cdr3_nt: TGCAGTGCTAGTGTTTTGGGCGGGGGCTTTTACGAGCAGTACTTC
cdr3_aa: CSASVLGGGFYEQYF
j_call: TRBJ2-7
clone_size: -
v_call: TRBV20-1
d_call: -

cdr3_nt: TGTGCCAGCAGCGGGACTAGCGGGAACTACGAGCAGTACTTC
cdr3_aa: CASSGTSGNYEQYF
j_call: TRBJ2-7
clone_size: many
v_call: TRBV7-2
d_call: TRBD2

cdr3_nt: TGTGCCAGCAGCGTGGAGTACGGCTCCTACGAGCAGTACTTC
cdr3_aa: CASSVEYGSYEQYF
j_call: TRBJ2-7
clone_size: few
v_call: TRBV9
d_call: -

cdr3_nt: TGTACCAGCAGCGTAGACGGACCGGGGATGACTGAAGCTTTCTTT
cdr3_aa: CTSSVDGPGMTEAFF
j_call: TRBJ1-1
clone_size: -
v_call: TRBV9
d_call: -

cdr3_nt: TGTGCCAGCAGCCCCCACAGGGGCATGAACACTGAAGCTTTCTTT
cdr3_aa: CASSPHRGMNTEAFF
j_call: TRBJ1-1
clone_size: few
v_call: TRBV7-2
d_call: TRBD1

cdr3_nt: TGTGCCACACCGGACGCCAAGAACACCGGGGAGCTGTTTTTT
cdr3_aa: CATPDAKNTGELFF
j_call: TRBJ2-2
clone_size: few
v_call: TRBV10-3
d_call: -

cdr3_nt: TGTGCCAGCAGCTTCCGCCCCGGGACACTCTACGAGCAGTACTTC
cdr3_aa: CASSFRPGTLYEQYF
j_call: TRBJ2-7
clone_size: once
v_call: TRBV7-9
d_call: -

cdr3_nt: TGCAGTGCTAGTGCAGGGGTCGGGCAAGAGACCCAGTACTTC
cdr3_aa: CSASAGVGQETQYF
j_call: TRBJ2-5
clone_size: many
v_call: TRBV20-1
d_call: -

cdr3_nt: TGTGCCAGCAGTTACGGGGGGCAAGGCACTGAAGCTTTCTTT
cdr3_aa: CASSYGGQGTEAFF
j_call: TRBJ1-1
clone_size: -
v_call: TRBV6-5
d_call: -

cdr3_nt: TGTGCCAGCAGTGATGAGGCCTTAACCTACGAGCAGTACTTC
cdr3_aa: CASSDEALTYEQYF
j_call: TRBJ2-7
clone_size: many
v_call: TRBV2
d_call: -